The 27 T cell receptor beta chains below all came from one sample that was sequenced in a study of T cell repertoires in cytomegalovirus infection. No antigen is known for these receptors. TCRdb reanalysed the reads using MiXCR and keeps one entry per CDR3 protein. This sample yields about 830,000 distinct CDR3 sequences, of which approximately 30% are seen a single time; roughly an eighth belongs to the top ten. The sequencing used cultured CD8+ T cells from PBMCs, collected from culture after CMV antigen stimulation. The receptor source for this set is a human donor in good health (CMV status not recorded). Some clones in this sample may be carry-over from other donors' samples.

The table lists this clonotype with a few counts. CDR3 bases: TGTGCCAGCAGCTTAGATGCGGGGTACACCGGGGAGCTGTTTTTT. Its protein product is CASSLDAGYTGELFF. This sequence joins TRBV11-2 and TRBJ2-2, with D possibly being TRBD2 (6 bases). The CDR3 contains 15 residues. Germline loops: CDR1 SGHAT, CDR2 FQNNGV. V gave up 0 bases and J gave up 3 bases, with 8 bases separating them.

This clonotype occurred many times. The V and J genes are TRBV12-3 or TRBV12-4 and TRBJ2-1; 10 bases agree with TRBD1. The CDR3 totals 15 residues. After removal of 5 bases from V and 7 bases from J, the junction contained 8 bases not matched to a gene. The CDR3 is CASSNRPGQGNEQFF. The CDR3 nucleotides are TGTGCCAGCAGTAATCGTCCGGGACAGGGGAATGAGCAGTTCTTC.

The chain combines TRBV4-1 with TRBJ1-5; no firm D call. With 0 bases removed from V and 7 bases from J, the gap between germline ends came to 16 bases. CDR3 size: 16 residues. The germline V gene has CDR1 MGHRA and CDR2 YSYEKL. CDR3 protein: CASSQDYQVGLQPQHF. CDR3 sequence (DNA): TGCGCCAGCAGCCAAGATTACCAGGTGGGGTTGCAGCCCCAGCATTTT.

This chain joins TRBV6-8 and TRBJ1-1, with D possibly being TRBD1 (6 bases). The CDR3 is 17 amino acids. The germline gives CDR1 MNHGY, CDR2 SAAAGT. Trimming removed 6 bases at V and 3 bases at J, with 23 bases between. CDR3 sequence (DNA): TGTGCCAGCAGCCTGGCCGAGACAGGTCCTTTGGACACTGAAGCTTTCTTT. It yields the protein CASSLAETGPLDTEAFF.

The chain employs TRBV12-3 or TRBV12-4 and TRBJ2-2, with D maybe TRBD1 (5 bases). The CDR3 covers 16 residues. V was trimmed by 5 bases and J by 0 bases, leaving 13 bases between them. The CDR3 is CASSPPDSSNTGELFF. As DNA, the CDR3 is TGTGCCAGCAGTCCCCCAGACAGTTCGAACACCGGGGAGCTGTTTTTT.

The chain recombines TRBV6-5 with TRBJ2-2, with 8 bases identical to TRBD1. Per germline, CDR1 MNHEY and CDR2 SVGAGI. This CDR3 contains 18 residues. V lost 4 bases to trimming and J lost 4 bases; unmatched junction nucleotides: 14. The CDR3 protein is CASSSRQGKSVGTGELFF. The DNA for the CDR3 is TGTGCCAGCAGTTCCCGACAGGGGAAAAGCGTAGGCACCGGGGAGCTGTTTTTT.

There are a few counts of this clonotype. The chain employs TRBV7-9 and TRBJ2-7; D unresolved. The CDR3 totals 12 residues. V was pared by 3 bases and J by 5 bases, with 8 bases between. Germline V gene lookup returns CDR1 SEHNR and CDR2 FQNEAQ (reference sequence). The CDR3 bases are TGTGCCAGCAGCTTTTCTGACCACGAGCAGTACTTC. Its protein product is CASSFSDHEQYF. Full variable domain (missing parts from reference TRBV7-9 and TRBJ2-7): DTGVSQNPRHKITKRGQNVTFRCDPISEHNRLYWYRQTLGQGPEFLTYFQNEAQLEKSRLLSDRFSAERPKGSFSTLEIQRTEQGDSAMYLCASSFSDHEQYFGPGTRLTVT.

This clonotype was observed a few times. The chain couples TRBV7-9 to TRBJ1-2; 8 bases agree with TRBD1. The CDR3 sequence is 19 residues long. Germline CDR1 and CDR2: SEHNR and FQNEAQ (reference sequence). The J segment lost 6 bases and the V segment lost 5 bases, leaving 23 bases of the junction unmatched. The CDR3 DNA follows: TGTGCCAGCAGCCCCCCCCGGGGGGGCAGGGGGCGAGGGAATGATGGCTACACCTTC. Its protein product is CASSPPRGGRGRGNDGYTF.

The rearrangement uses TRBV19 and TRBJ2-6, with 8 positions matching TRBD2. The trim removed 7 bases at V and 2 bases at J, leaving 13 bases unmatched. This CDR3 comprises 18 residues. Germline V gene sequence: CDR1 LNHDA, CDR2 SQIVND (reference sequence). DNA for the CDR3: TGTGCCAGTACCGGGGGGGACGGGTTTGTAGCTGGGGCCAACGTCCTGACTTTC. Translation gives CASTGGDGFVAGANVLTF.

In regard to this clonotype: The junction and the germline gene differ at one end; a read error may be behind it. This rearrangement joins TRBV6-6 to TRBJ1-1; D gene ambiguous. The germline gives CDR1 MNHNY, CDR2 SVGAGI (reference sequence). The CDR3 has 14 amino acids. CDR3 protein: CVSSYSDPNTEAFF. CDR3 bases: TGTGTCAGCAGTTACTCGGACCCTAACACTGAAGCTTTCTTT.

The CDR3 loop is CASTPSGRNEQFF. The CDR3 nucleotides read TGTGCCAGCACCCCTAGCGGGAGGAATGAGCAGTTCTTC. V usage is TRBV25-1 and J usage is TRBJ2-1; TRBD2 aligns across 11 bases. With V trimmed by 7 bases and J by 7 bases, 3 bases remained unmatched. The V gene's germline CDR1 is MGHDK and CDR2 SYGVNS. The CDR3 is 13 residues long.

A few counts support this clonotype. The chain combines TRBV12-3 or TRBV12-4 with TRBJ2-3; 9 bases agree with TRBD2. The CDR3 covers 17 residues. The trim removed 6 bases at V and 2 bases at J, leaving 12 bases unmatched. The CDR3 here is CASSLGGAGGITDTQYF. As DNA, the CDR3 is TGTGCCAGCAGCCTGGGTGGGGCGGGGGGGATCACAGATACGCAGTATTTT.

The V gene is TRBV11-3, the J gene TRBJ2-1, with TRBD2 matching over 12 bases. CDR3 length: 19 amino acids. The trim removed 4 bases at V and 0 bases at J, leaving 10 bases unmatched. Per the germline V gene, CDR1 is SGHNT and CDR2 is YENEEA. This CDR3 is CASSWGGLAGKSSYNEQFF. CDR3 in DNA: TGTGCCAGCAGCTGGGGGGGACTAGCGGGTAAGAGCTCCTACAATGAGCAGTTCTTC.

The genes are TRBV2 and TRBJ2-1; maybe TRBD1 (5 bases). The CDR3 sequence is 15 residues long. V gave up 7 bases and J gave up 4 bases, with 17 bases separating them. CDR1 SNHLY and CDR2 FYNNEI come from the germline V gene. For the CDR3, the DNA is TGTGCCAGCACCAAAGGAGACAGATATTACAATGAGCAGTTCTTC. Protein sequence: CASTKGDRYYNEQFF.

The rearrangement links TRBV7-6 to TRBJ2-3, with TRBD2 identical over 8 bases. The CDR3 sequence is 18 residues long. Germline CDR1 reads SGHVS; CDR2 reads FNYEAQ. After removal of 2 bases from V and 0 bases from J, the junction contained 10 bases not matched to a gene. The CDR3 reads CASSLRAGVPRSTDTQYF. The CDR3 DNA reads TGTGCCAGCAGCTTACGAGCGGGGGTCCCCCGTAGCACAGATACGCAGTATTTT.

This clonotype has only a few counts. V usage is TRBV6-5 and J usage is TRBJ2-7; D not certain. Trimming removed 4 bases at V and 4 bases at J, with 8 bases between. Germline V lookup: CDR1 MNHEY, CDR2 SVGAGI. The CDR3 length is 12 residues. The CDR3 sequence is CASSFQWYEQYV. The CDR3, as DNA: TGTGCCAGCAGTTTCCAATGGTACGAGCAGTACGTC.

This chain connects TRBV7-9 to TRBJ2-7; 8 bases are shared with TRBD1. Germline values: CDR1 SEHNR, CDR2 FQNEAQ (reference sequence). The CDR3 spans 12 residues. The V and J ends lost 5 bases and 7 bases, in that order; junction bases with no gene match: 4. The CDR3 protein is CASSRTGREQYF. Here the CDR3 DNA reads TGTGCCAGCAGCCGGACAGGGCGTGAGCAGTACTTC.

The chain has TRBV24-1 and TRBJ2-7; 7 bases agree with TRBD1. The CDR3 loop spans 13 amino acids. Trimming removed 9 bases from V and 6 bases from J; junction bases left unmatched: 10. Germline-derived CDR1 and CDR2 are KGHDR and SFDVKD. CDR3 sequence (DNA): TGTGCCACCTTTGGACAGGTTCGGGGCGAGCAGTACTTC. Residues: CATFGQVRGEQYF.

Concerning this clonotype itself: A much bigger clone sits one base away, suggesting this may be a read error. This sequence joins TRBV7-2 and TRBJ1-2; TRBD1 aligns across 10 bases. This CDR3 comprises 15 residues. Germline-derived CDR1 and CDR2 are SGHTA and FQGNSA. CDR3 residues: CASSPGQGPNYGCTF. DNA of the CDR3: TGTGCCAGCAGCCCGGGACAGGGGCCGAACTATGGCTGCACCTTC.

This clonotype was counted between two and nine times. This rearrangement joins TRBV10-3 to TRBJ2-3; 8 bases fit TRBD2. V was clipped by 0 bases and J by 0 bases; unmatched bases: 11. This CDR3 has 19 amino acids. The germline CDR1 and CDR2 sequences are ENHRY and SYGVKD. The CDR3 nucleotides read TGTGCCATCAGTGAGTCCTTTAGCGGGGACCCGTGGAGCACAGATACGCAGTATTTT. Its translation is CAISESFSGDPWSTDTQYF.

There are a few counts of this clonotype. The CDR3 reads CSVEANDPAHRGYGYTF. CDR3 sequence (DNA): TGCAGCGTTGAAGCTAATGATCCCGCACACAGGGGCTATGGCTACACCTTC. The chain combines TRBV29-1 with TRBJ1-2; 7 bases agree with TRBD1. CDR1 and CDR2 (germline): SQVTM, ANQGSEA. The CDR3 runs 17 residues. With 1 base clipped from V and 4 bases from J, the junction kept 15 bases outside the gene matches.

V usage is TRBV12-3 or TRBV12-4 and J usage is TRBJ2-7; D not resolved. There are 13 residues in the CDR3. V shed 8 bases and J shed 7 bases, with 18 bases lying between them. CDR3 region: CASGWLSGGEQYF. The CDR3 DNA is TGTGCCAGCGGCTGGCTCTCGGGTGGTGAGCAGTACTTC.

For the CDR3, the DNA is TGTGCCAGCAGCCAAGGGCCGGGGGGGTCGTACACCGGGGAGCTGTTTTTT. Its translation is CASSQGPGGSYTGELFF. The chain is built from TRBV14 and TRBJ2-2; the match to TRBD2 covers 8 bases. There are 17 residues in the CDR3. Looked up from germline, CDR1 is SGHDN and CDR2 is FVKESK. V lost 1 base and J lost 3; bases outside the gene matches: 7. The full variable domain, completed using reference TRBV14 and TRBJ2-2, is EAGVTQFPSHSVIEKGQTVTLRCDPISGHDNLYWYRRVMGKEIKFLLHFVKESKQDESGMPNNRFLAERTGGTYSTLKVQPAELEDSGVYFCASSQGPGGSYTGELFFGEGSRLTVL.

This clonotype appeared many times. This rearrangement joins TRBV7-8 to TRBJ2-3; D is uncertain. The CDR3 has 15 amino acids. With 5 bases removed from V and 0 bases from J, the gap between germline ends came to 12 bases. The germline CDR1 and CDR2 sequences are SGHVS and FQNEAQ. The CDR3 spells CASSLTSPSTDTQYF. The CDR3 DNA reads TGTGCCAGCAGCCTGACGTCCCCTAGCACAGATACGCAGTATTTT.

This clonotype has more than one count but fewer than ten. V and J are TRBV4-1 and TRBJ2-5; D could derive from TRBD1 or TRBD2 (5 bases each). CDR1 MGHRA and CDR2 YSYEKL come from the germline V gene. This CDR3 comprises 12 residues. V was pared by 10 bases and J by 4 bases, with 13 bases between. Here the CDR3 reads CATGERGETQYF. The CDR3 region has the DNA TGCGCCACCGGGGAGAGGGGAGAGACCCAGTACTTC.

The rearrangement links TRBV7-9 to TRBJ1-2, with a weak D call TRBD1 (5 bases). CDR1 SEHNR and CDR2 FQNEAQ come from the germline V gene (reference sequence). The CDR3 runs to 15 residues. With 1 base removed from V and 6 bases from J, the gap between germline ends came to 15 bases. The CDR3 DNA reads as TGTGCCAGCAGCTTAGGCTCTCGAGGGGAGGATGGCTACACCTTC. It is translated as CASSLGSRGEDGYTF.

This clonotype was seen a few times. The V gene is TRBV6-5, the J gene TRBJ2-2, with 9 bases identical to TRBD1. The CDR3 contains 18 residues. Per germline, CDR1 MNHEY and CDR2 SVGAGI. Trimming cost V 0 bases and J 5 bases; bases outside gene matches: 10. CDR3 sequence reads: CASSYSNLGQGRTGELFF. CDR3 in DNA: TGTGCCAGCAGTTACTCGAACCTGGGACAGGGACGAACCGGGGAGCTGTTTTTT.